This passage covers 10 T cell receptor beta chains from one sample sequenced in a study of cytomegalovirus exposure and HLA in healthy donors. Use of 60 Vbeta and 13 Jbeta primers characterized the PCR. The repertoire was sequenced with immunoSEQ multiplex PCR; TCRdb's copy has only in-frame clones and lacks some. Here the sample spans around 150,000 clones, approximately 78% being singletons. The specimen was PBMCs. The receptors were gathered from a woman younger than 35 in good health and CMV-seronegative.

The DNA of the CDR3 is TGTGCCAGCAGCCCCCCTGGGGACAGCCACTATGGCTACACCTTC. It is translated as CASSPPGDSHYGYTF. V and J are TRBV7-9 and TRBJ1-2; the match to TRBD1 covers 7 bases. V lost 5 bases to trimming and J lost 3 bases; unmatched junction nucleotides: 9. This CDR3 has 15 amino acids. From germline, CDR1 is SEHNR and CDR2 FQNEAQ (reference sequence). The full variable domain, completed using reference TRBV7-9 and TRBJ1-2, is DTGVSQNPRHKITKRGQNVTFRCDPISEHNRLYWYRQTLGQGPEFLTYFQNEAQLEKSRLLSDRFSAERPKGSFSTLEIQRTEQGDSAMYLCASSPPGDSHYGYTFGSGTRLTVV.

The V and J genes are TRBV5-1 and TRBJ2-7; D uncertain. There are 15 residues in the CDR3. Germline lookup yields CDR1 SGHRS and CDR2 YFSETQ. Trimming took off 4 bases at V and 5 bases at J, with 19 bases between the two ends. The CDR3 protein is CASSLQETRLNEQYF. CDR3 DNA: TGCGCCAGCAGCCTTCAAGAGACAAGGTTGAACGAGCAGTACTTC. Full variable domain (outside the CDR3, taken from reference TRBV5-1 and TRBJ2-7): KAGVTQTPRYLIKTRGQQVTLSCSPISGHRSVSWYQQTPGQGLQFLFEYFSETQRNKGNFPGRFSGRQFSNSRSEMNVSTLELGDSALYLCASSLQETRLNEQYFGPGTRLTVT.

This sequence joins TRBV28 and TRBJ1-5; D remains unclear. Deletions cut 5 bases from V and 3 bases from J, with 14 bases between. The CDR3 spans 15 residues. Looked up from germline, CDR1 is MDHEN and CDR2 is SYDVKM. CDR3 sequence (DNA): TGTGCCAGCAGTCGGCCGGGCGGGATCAATCAGCCCCAGCATTTT. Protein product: CASSRPGGINQPQHF.

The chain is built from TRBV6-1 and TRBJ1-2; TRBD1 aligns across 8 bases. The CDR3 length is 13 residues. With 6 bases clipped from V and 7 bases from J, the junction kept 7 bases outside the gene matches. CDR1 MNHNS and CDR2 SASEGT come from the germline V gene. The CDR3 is CASRAGGASGYTF. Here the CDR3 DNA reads TGTGCCAGCAGAGCAGGGGGCGCTTCTGGCTACACCTTC.

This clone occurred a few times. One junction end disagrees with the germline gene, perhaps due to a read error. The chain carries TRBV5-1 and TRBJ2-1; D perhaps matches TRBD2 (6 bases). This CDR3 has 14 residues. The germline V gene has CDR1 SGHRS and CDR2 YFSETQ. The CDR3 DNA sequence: TGCGCCAGCAGCTTGGGGGGTGGAGGGAACCCCCGCCTCTTC. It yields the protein CASSLGGGGNPRLF.

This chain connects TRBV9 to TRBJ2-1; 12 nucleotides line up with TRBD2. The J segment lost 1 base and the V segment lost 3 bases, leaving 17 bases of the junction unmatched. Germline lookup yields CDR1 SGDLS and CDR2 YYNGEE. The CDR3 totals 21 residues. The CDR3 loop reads CASSAKTSSGGALSSYNEQFF. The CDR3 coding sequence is TGTGCCAGCAGCGCCAAAACCTCTAGCGGGGGGGCCTTGAGTTCCTACAATGAGCAGTTCTTC. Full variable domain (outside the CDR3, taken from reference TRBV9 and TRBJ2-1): DSGVTQTPKHLITATGQRVTLRCSPRSGDLSVYWYQQSLDQGLQFLIQYYNGEERAKGNILERFSAQQFPDLHSELNLSSLELGDSALYFCASSAKTSSGGALSSYNEQFFGPGTRLTVL.

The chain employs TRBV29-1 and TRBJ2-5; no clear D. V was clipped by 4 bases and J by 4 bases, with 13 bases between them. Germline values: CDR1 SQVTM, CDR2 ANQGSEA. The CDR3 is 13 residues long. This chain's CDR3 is CSVATRVRETQYF. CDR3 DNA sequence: TGCAGCGTTGCCACCCGGGTTCGAGAGACCCAGTACTTC. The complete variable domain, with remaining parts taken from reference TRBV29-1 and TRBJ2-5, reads SAVISQKPSRDICQRGTSLTIQCQVDSQVTMMFWYRQQPGQSLTLIATANQGSEATYESGFVIDKFPISRPNLTFSTLTVSNMSPEDSSIYLCSVATRVRETQYFGPGTRLLVL.

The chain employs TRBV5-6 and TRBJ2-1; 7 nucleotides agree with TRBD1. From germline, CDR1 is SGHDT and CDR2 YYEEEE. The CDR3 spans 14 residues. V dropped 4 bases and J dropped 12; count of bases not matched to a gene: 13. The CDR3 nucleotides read TGTGCCAGCAGCCTACAGGGGCCCGGCCAAGGGCAGTTCTTC. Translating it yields CASSLQGPGQGQFF.

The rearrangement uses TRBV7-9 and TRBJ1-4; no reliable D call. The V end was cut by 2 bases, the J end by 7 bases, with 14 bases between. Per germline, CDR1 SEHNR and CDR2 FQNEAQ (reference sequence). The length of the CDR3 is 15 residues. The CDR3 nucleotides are TGTGCCAGCAGCTTATGGGGAGGGTATGGTGAAAAACTGTTTTTT. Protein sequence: CASSLWGGYGEKLFF.

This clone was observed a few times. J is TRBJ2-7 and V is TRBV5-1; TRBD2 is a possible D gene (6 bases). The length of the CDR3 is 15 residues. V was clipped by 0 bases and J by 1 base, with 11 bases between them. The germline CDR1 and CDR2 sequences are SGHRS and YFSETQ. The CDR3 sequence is CASSLAPSESYEQYF. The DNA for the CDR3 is TGCGCCAGCAGCTTGGCTCCTAGCGAATCCTACGAGCAGTACTTC.